This T cell receptor (beta chain) was sequenced during a study of blood T cell repertoires in COVID-19. The CDR3 is 16 amino acids. Germline V lookup: CDR1 MNHNY, CDR2 SVGAGI (reference sequence). The ends lost 0 bases at V and 8 bases at J; junction bases unmatched: 6. Per the original data handling: Counts of nucleated cells, estimated from reference gene primer amplification, were obtained. Only in-frame clones appear in the TCRdb table, and some are missing; sequencing was by immunoSEQ multiplex PCR. Clone size and the V and J calls come from that table; the DNA yielded D and trimming. Of over 150,000 clones in the sample, 88% are singletons; the top ten hold 18%. Seattle cases were enrolled at active infection and followed longitudinally.

This rearrangement joins TRBV6-6 to TRBJ2-1, with 11 positions matching TRBD1. The clonotype comes from a man between 45 and 60 years old with COVID-19, enrolled during active disease. Material: peripheral blood. In nucleotides, the CDR3 is TGTGCCAGCAGTTACTCTAGGACAGGGGGCAAGGATGAGCAGTTCTTC. Its translation: CASSYSRTGGKDEQFF.